The 3 T cell receptor beta chains below come from one sample, sequenced in a study of T cell repertoires in cytomegalovirus infection. No antigen has been identified for these receptors. TCRdb re-called the reads with MiXCR, one entry per CDR3 protein. The profile shows around 750,000 distinct CDR3 sequences, 30% to 35% of them singletons. Material: cultured CD8+ T cells from PBMCs, obtained from culture after CMV antigen stimulation. The receptors come from a human donor in good health (CMV status not recorded). Some clones in this sample may be carry-over from other donors' samples.

The rearrangement links TRBV7-3 to TRBJ1-3; TRBD1 matches 7 bases. From germline, CDR1 is SGHTA and CDR2 FQGTGA. The CDR3 loop spans 14 amino acids. J was trimmed by 4 bases and V by 3 bases; bases with no gene match: 3. In DNA, the CDR3 is TGTGCCAGCAGCTTTACAGGGGACGGAAACACCATATATTTT. The encoded protein is CASSFTGDGNTIYF. Full variable domain (rest looked up from reference TRBV7-3 and TRBJ1-3): GAGVSQTPSNKVTEKGKYVELRCDPISGHTALYWYRQSLGQGPEFLIYFQGTGAADDSGLPNDRFFAVRPEGSVSTLKIQRTERGDSAVYLCASSFTGDGNTIYFGEGSWLTVV.

Only a few counts were recorded for this clonotype. This chain connects TRBV27 to TRBJ1-5; 8 bases line up with TRBD1. After removal of 6 bases from V and 0 bases from J, the junction contained 7 bases not matched to a gene. From germline, CDR1 is MNHEY and CDR2 SMNVEV (reference sequence). The CDR3 totals 16 residues. In nucleotides, the CDR3 is TGTGCCAGCAGGGGCAGGGGGCGATTTAGCAATCAGCCCCAGCATTTT. Translation gives CASRGRGRFSNQPQHF.

The count of this clonotype is one. The chain joins TRBV15 to TRBJ2-3; a weak D match, TRBD2 (6 bases). CDR1 and CDR2 from the germline V gene are LNHNV and YYDKDF (reference sequence). The ends were cut back, 5 bases at V and 0 bases at J, with 12 bases in the middle. The CDR3 totals 15 residues. CDR3 in amino acids: CATSLGGTSTDTQYF. For the CDR3, the DNA is TGTGCCACCAGCCTTGGGGGGACTAGCACAGATACGCAGTATTTT.